One and the same sample provided the 32 T cell receptor beta chains below, sequenced in a study of ipilimumab plus nivolumab after autologous stem cell transplantation. TCRdb's table, derived via immunoSEQ multiplex PCR, lists solely in-frame clones and lacks some. The sample lists roughly 10,000 clones; 78% were seen once. The specimen comprised PBMCs, sampled in a trial of ipilimumab plus nivolumab as post-transplant consolidation. The source is a male donor with diffuse large B-cell lymphoma.

The chain employs TRBV5-4 and TRBJ1-2, with D maybe TRBD1 (5 bases). The CDR3 contains 15 residues. The germline CDR1 and CDR2 sequences are SGHNT and YYREEE (reference sequence). Trimming took 0 bases from V and 7 from J, leaving 16 bases between them. CDR3 nucleotide sequence: TGTGCCAGCAGCTTGGCTGCAGGGACTTTTTCTGGCTACACCTTC. The encoded protein is CASSLAAGTFSGYTF.

This clone was counted a single time. This sequence joins TRBV27 and TRBJ2-2; D may correspond to TRBD1 or TRBD2 (5 bases each). CDR1 MNHEY and CDR2 SMNVEV come from the germline V gene (reference sequence). V was pared by 0 bases and J by 4 bases, with 15 bases between. The CDR3 length is 17 residues. The CDR3 loop is CASSLSVLWGSTGELFF. In DNA, the CDR3 is TGTGCCAGCAGTTTATCGGTTCTCTGGGGGTCCACCGGGGAGCTGTTTTTT.

The chain joins TRBV5-1 to TRBJ1-4; no clear D. CDR3 length: 14 amino acids. The V and J ends lost 0 bases and 6 bases respectively, with 9 bases between them. Germline V lookup: CDR1 SGHRS, CDR2 YFSETQ. CDR3 DNA sequence: TGCGCCAGCAGCTTGGACACGATTTATGAAAAACTGTTTTTT. It codes for CASSLDTIYEKLFF.

The gene calls are TRBV9 and TRBJ2-7; D gene unclear. Germline V lookup: CDR1 SGDLS, CDR2 YYNGEE. This CDR3 is built from 14 residues. V was clipped by 0 bases and J by 7 bases, with 14 bases between them. The CDR3 DNA sequence: TGTGCCAGCAGCGTAGCGCCCGGTACACTTGAGCAGTACTTC. Amino acid sequence: CASSVAPGTLEQYF.

The chain has TRBV13 and TRBJ2-7; D is unclear. The CDR3 runs to 13 residues. V was pared by 0 bases and J by 4 bases, with 7 bases between. CDR1 and CDR2 from the germline V gene are PRHDT and FYEKMQ (reference sequence). This CDR3 reads CASSLGSVYEQYF. In nucleotides, the CDR3 is TGTGCCAGCAGCTTAGGGTCGGTATACGAGCAGTACTTC. Variable domain in full (rest from reference TRBV13 and TRBJ2-7): AAGVIQSPRHLIKEKRETATLKCYPIPRHDTVYWYQQGPGQDPQFLISFYEKMQSDKGSIPDRFSAQQFSDYHSELNMSSLELGDSALYFCASSLGSVYEQYFGPGTRLTVT.

The rearrangement links TRBV2 to TRBJ2-1; possible D gene TRBD2, 5 bases. The germline gives CDR1 SNHLY, CDR2 FYNNEI. The V and J ends lost 7 bases and 9 bases respectively, with 13 bases between them. This CDR3 has 12 amino acids. CDR3 protein: CASTYTSGEQFF. CDR3 bases: TGTGCCAGCACCTATACTAGTGGTGAGCAGTTCTTC.

J is TRBJ2-7 and V is TRBV4-3; 8 nucleotides line up with TRBD1. The V segment lost 0 bases and the J segment 2 bases; nucleotides outside the gene matches: 6. CDR1 and CDR2 (germline): LGHNA, YSLEER. The CDR3 extends over 16 amino acids. CDR3 region: CASSQDSGGGPYEQYF. The DNA for the CDR3 is TGCGCCAGCAGCCAAGATTCAGGGGGCGGACCCTACGAGCAGTACTTC.

This chain joins TRBV9 and TRBJ1-6; TRBD1 aligns across 7 bases. J was trimmed by 7 bases and V by 1 base; bases with no gene match: 2. This CDR3 is built from 14 residues. Germline loops: CDR1 SGDLS, CDR2 YYNGEE. In nucleotides, the CDR3 is TGTGCCAGCAGCGTAACAGGGGAGAATTCACCCCTCCACTTT. It yields the protein CASSVTGENSPLHF.

The chain carries TRBV27 and TRBJ2-5, with 8 positions matching TRBD2. The CDR3 consists of 16 residues. After removal of 8 bases from V and 5 bases from J, the junction contained 16 bases not matched to a gene. Germline values: CDR1 MNHEY, CDR2 SMNVEV (reference sequence). CDR3 region: CASAGGAGGEAETQYF. The CDR3 bases are TGTGCCAGCGCGGGGGGCGCGGGGGGCGAGGCCGAGACCCAGTACTTC.

The genes are TRBV28 and TRBJ2-7, with D tentatively TRBD1 (6 bases). Germline V CDR1 and CDR2: MDHEN, SYDVKM. The length of the CDR3 is 14 residues. V was pared by 3 bases and J by 2 bases, with 11 bases between. In DNA, the CDR3 is TGTGCCAGCAGTTTGAACAGGGCCCCCTACGAGCAGTACTTC. It codes for CASSLNRAPYEQYF. The variable domain in full, with the rest retrieved from reference TRBV28 and TRBJ2-7, is DVKVTQSSRYLVKRTGEKVFLECVQDMDHENMFWYRQDPGLGLRLIYFSYDVKMKEKGDIPEGYSVSREKKERFSLILESASTNQTSMYLCASSLNRAPYEQYFGPGTRLTVT.

The chain links TRBV9 to TRBJ1-3; no clear D gene. The CDR3 consists of 15 residues. CDR1 and CDR2 (germline): SGDLS, YYNGEE. V was cut by 0 bases and J by 0 bases, with 7 bases left in between. The DNA of the CDR3 is TGTGCCAGCAGCGTAGTGGGAGTCTCTGGAAACACCATATATTTT. This gives the protein CASSVVGVSGNTIYF.

This clone showed up just a few times. This chain connects TRBV10-3 to TRBJ2-7; D is perhaps TRBD1 (6 bases). This CDR3 comprises 14 residues. Germline V gene lookup returns CDR1 ENHRY and CDR2 SYGVKD. The V end was cut by 4 bases, the J end by 0 bases, with 10 bases between. The CDR3 DNA reads TGTGCCATCAGTGCTCCGGACAGCTCCTACGAGCAGTACTTC. Protein product: CAISAPDSSYEQYF.

The chain is built from TRBV7-2 and TRBJ1-5, with unresolved D. With 1 base removed from V and 0 bases from J, the gap between germline ends came to 10 bases. This CDR3 has 16 amino acids. From germline, CDR1 is SGHTA and CDR2 FQGNSA. The CDR3 region has the DNA TGTGCCAGCAGCTTAGAATCCATATATAGCAATCAGCCCCAGCATTTT. This encodes CASSLESIYSNQPQHF. Looking up the rest from reference TRBV7-2 and TRBJ1-5 gives the full variable domain: GAGVSQSPSNKVTEKGKDVELRCDPISGHTALYWYRQSLGQGLEFLIYFQGNSAPDKSGLPSDRFSAERTGGSVSTLTIQRTQQEDSAVYLCASSLESIYSNQPQHFGDGTRLSIL.

The V and J genes are TRBV7-9 and TRBJ1-1, with D tentatively TRBD1 (5 bases). CDR3 length equals 16 residues. V was pared by 4 bases and J by 1 base, with 16 bases between. Germline V CDR1 and CDR2: SEHNR, FQNEAQ (reference sequence). Here the CDR3 DNA reads TGTGCCAGCAGCTACCTGACCGGGACGACGAACACTGAAGCTTTCTTT. Translated, it gives CASSYLTGTTNTEAFF.

V is TRBV6-1 and J is TRBJ1-2; tentatively, D is TRBD1 (5 bases). V shed 6 bases and J shed 5 bases, with 10 bases lying between them. The V gene's germline CDR1 is MNHNS and CDR2 SASEGT. The CDR3 spans 12 residues. The CDR3, as DNA: TGTGCCAGCAGCGGACAACCTTATGGCTACACCTTC. Its protein product is CASSGQPYGYTF.

J is TRBJ1-2 and V is TRBV19, with a possible D match to TRBD1 (5 bases). Germline V gene lookup returns CDR1 LNHDA and CDR2 SQIVND (reference sequence). Between the trimmed V and J ends, which lost 1 base and 5 bases, there was a span of 14 bases. This CDR3 region has 15 residues. CDR3 DNA: TGTGCCAGTAGTATAGGAGGGGACTTACCGTATGGCTACACCTTC. Protein product: CASSIGGDLPYGYTF. Filled out from reference TRBV19 and TRBJ1-2, the complete variable domain reads DGGITQSPKYLFRKEGQNVTLSCEQNLNHDAMYWYRQDPGQGLRLIYYSQIVNDFQKGDIAEGYSVSREKKESFPLTVTSAQKNPTAFYLCASSIGGDLPYGYTFGSGTRLTVV.

The chain joins TRBV4-2 to TRBJ1-2; 9 bases map to TRBD1. Germline CDR1 LGHNA, CDR2 YNFKEQ. The CDR3 extends over 15 amino acids. Losses at the gene ends were 1 base for V and 8 bases for J; bases not matched to a gene: 8. In nucleotides, the CDR3 is TGTGCCAGCAGCCAAGTTTCGGACAGGGGAGAAGGCTACACCTTC. It encodes CASSQVSDRGEGYTF.

This rearrangement joins TRBV19 to TRBJ2-7; maybe TRBD1 (5 bases). The germline gives CDR1 LNHDA, CDR2 SQIVND (reference sequence). V lost 2 bases and J lost 2, with 13 bases in between. The CDR3 consists of 15 residues. CDR3 coding DNA: TGTGCCAGTAGTATATGGCAGGGAAGTGCCTACGAGCAGTACTTC. Translated: CASSIWQGSAYEQYF.

The rearrangement links TRBV7-2 to TRBJ2-5; 10 bases are a match to TRBD2. The CDR3 consists of 15 residues. CDR1 and CDR2 from the germline V gene are SGHTA and FQGNSA. V was pared by 1 base and J by 5 bases, with 4 bases of the junction left unmatched. CDR3 sequence (DNA): TGTGCCAGCAGCTTAGGCCTAGCGGGGGTTGAGACCCAGTACTTC. Translated: CASSLGLAGVETQYF.

This chain links TRBV27 with TRBJ1-1, with D unclear. Germline CDR1 is MNHEY and CDR2 is SMNVEV (reference sequence). Trimming removed 6 bases at V and 6 bases at J, with 17 bases between. The CDR3 contains 14 residues. The CDR3 region has the DNA TGTGCCAGCAGCCGCAGCGTTCGGGCCCCTGAAGCTTTCTTT. It yields the protein CASSRSVRAPEAFF.

This clone was detected only once. The chain joins TRBV9 to TRBJ2-1; D is perhaps TRBD2 (6 bases). Germline CDR1 is SGDLS and CDR2 is YYNGEE. CDR3 length equals 15 residues. V was trimmed by 0 bases and J by 4 bases, leaving 11 bases between them. The CDR3 DNA sequence: TGTGCCAGCAGCGTAGCCGGACTACTGTACAATGAGCAGTTCTTC. It specifies CASSVAGLLYNEQFF.

This chain joins TRBV6-4 and TRBJ2-1; TRBD2 matches at 11 bases. The V and J ends lost 4 bases and 9 bases, in that order; junction bases with no gene match: 11. This CDR3 has 16 amino acids. Germline CDR1 MRHNA, CDR2 SNTAGT. CDR3 nucleotide sequence: TGTGCCAGCAGTGCTTTAACTAGCGGGGGACGGGGTGAGCAGTTCTTC. Translating gives CASSALTSGGRGEQFF.

This clone came up once. The chain is built from TRBV11-2 and TRBJ2-7; D remains ambiguous. Trimming shortened V by 5 bases and J by 1 base, and 9 bases separated the two germline ends. The length of the CDR3 is 13 residues. In germline, CDR1 is SGHAT, CDR2 FQNNGV. Here the CDR3 DNA reads TGTGCCAGCAGCCGATCGGATTCCTACGAGCAGTACTTC. It specifies CASSRSDSYEQYF.

The chain employs TRBV2 and TRBJ1-1, with 9 bases aligning to TRBD1. After removal of 5 bases from V and 5 bases from J, the junction contained 6 bases not matched to a gene. Germline CDR1 is SNHLY and CDR2 is FYNNEI. The CDR3 runs to 14 residues. The CDR3 region has the DNA TGTGCCAGCAGTCCGACAGGGGGAGGAACTGAAGCTTTCTTT. It specifies CASSPTGGGTEAFF.

The DNA for the CDR3 is TGTGCCAGCAGCGTTTCCGGGACTTCCTACAATGAGCAGTTCTTC. It codes for CASSVSGTSYNEQFF. The chain has TRBV9 and TRBJ2-1; a weak D match, TRBD2 (6 bases). Per the germline V gene, CDR1 is SGDLS and CDR2 is YYNGEE. The CDR3 extends over 15 amino acids. The V and J ends lost 2 bases and 1 base respectively, with 10 bases between them.

The rearrangement uses TRBV6-1 and TRBJ1-1; the D is unclear. The CDR3 contains 13 residues. Trimming removed 3 bases from V and 7 bases from J, with 12 bases in between. Germline CDR1 is MNHNS and CDR2 is SASEGT. CDR3 DNA sequence: TGTGCCAGCAGTGATCCCTCGCGATATGAAGCTTTCTTT. Its translation is CASSDPSRYEAFF.

The J gene is TRBJ2-3, the V gene TRBV2; D gene unclear. This CDR3 has 13 amino acids. CDR1 and CDR2 from the germline V gene are SNHLY and FYNNEI. The germline V and J ends were trimmed by 8 bases and 4 bases, with 13 bases remaining between them. The CDR3 loop is CASRFGFADTQYF. Here the CDR3 DNA reads TGTGCCAGCCGGTTTGGGTTTGCAGATACGCAGTATTTT.

The chain is built from TRBV15 and TRBJ2-3; no firm D call. Deletions cut 1 base from V and 8 bases from J, with 16 bases between. This CDR3 spans 15 amino acids. Germline CDR1 and CDR2: LNHNV and YYDKDF (reference sequence). This CDR3 is CATSRGARSSGTQYF. In nucleotides, the CDR3 is TGTGCCACCAGCAGAGGTGCCAGGTCCTCCGGTACGCAGTATTTT.

This chain joins TRBV19 and TRBJ1-5; 12 bases line up with TRBD1. The V segment lost 7 bases and the J segment 5 bases; nucleotides outside the gene matches: 15. CDR3 length: 18 residues. Germline assignment: CDR1 LNHDA and CDR2 SQIVND (reference sequence). CDR3 DNA: TGTGCCAGTAAAAGTTTCGGGACAGGGGGCTCATATGATCAGCCCCAGCATTTT. Protein: CASKSFGTGGSYDQPQHF.

V usage is TRBV7-9 and J usage is TRBJ1-1, with TRBD1 as a possible D gene (6 bases). The length of the CDR3 is 15 residues. With 0 bases removed from V and 10 bases from J, the gap between germline ends came to 18 bases. The germline CDR1 and CDR2 sequences are SEHNR and FQNEAQ (reference sequence). DNA of the CDR3: TGTGCCAGCAGCTTAGCGAGTCTGTCAGGGGTTGGAGCTTTCTTT. Translating gives CASSLASLSGVGAFF.

In this sample, this clone turned up once. The gene calls are TRBV9 and TRBJ2-5, with 8 bases fitting TRBD2. CDR3 length equals 15 residues. The trim removed 5 bases at V and 3 bases at J, leaving 9 bases unmatched. CDR1 and CDR2 (germline): SGDLS, YYNGEE. CDR3 DNA: TGTGCCAGCAGTCGGTCCTTAGCGGGGAAAGAGACCCAGTACTTC. Translated, it gives CASSRSLAGKETQYF.

For the CDR3, the DNA is TGTGCCAGCAGCCCGAAATACAGTTTACTCCGTCAGTACACCTCCTACGAGCAGTACTTC. Residues: CASSPKYSLLRQYTSYEQYF. This sequence joins TRBV2 and TRBJ2-7; D remains unclear. The CDR3 spans 20 residues. V was trimmed by 6 bases and J by 0 bases, leaving 30 bases between them. Germline V gives CDR1 SNHLY, CDR2 FYNNEI.